This TCR beta chain derives from a study of immune characterization of retroperitoneal liposarcoma. TCRdb re-called the PCR reads with MiXCR, one entry per CDR3 protein. The sample includes some 20,000 distinct CDR3 sequences, around two fifths of them seen just once. There are 16 residues in the CDR3. The V gene end was trimmed by 5 bases and the J gene end by 2 bases; junction bases not matched to a gene: 9. This chain connects TRBV12-3 or TRBV12-4 to TRBJ2-3; TRBD1 matches at 8 bases. This TCR came from a male donor with retroperitoneal liposarcoma. The specimen sequenced was blood. The CDR3 DNA reads TGTGCCAGCAGTGGGCAGACAGGGGTGACCACAGATACGCAGTATTTT. It translates to CASSGQTGVTTDTQYF.